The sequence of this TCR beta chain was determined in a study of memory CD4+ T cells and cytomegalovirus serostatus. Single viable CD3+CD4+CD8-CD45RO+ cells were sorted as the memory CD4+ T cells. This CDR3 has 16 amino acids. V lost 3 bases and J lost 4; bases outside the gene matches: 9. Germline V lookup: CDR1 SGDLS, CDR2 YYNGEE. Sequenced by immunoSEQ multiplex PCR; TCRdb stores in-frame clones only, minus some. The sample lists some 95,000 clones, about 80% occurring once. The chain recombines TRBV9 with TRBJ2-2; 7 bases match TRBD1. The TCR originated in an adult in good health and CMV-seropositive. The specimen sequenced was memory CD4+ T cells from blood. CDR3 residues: CASSALTGVSTGELFF. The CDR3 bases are TGTGCCAGCAGCGCACTTACAGGGGTTTCCACCGGGGAGCTGTTTTTT.